Shown below are 19 T cell receptor beta chains from a single sample sequenced in a study of blood T cell repertoires in COVID-19. The table came from immunoSEQ multiplex PCR; TCRdb's copy has only in-frame clones and leaves some out. The sample holds approximately 85,000 clones, 90% seen once. Material: peripheral blood. These receptors were collected from a woman aged 50 to 60 in a cohort sampled during active COVID-19.

The chain uses TRBV27 and TRBJ2-7, with D perhaps TRBD2 (6 bases). This CDR3 region has 16 residues. Germline assignment: CDR1 MNHEY and CDR2 SMNVEV (reference sequence). V was pared by 5 bases and J by 1 base, with 18 bases between. CDR3 sequence: CASSGGTPRLSYEQYF. As DNA, the CDR3 is TGTGCCAGCAGTGGGGGGACTCCCCGGCTGTCCTACGAGCAGTACTTC.

The rearrangement links TRBV28 to TRBJ2-7; TRBD2 matches at 11 bases. The CDR3 is made up of 15 amino acids. The germline V gene encodes CDR1 MDHEN and CDR2 SYDVKM. Trimming took 2 bases from V and 0 from J; bases not matched to a gene: 0. This CDR3 reads CASSLLAGGSYEQYF. Written as DNA, the CDR3 is TGTGCCAGCAGTTTACTAGCGGGGGGCTCCTACGAGCAGTACTTC.

The chain uses TRBV27 and TRBJ2-7; 7 bases align to TRBD1. This CDR3 contains 15 residues. Germline V gene data show CDR1 as MNHEY and CDR2 as SMNVEV (reference sequence). V lost 6 bases, J lost 3 bases, and 11 bases stayed unmatched. In DNA form, the CDR3 reads TGTGCCAGCAGCTTAGGGCGACAGGGAGTCTACGAGCAGTACTTC. This encodes CASSLGRQGVYEQYF.

A few counts support this clone. The chain couples TRBV10-1 to TRBJ1-5, with D perhaps TRBD1 (6 bases). Germline lookup yields CDR1 WNHNN and CDR2 SYGVQD (reference sequence). The ends were cut back, 0 bases at V and 8 bases at J, with 11 bases in the middle. The CDR3 runs to 14 residues. The CDR3 DNA reads as TGCGCCAGCAGTGAGTCTCAGGGGTTGAAGCCCCAGCATTTT. Its protein product is CASSESQGLKPQHF.

This clone has a handful of counts. The V call is TRBV4-2, the J call TRBJ2-1, with 15 positions matching TRBD2. The V gene end was trimmed by 4 bases and the J gene end by 9 bases; junction bases not matched to a gene: 4. The CDR3 extends over 15 amino acids. Per the germline V gene, CDR1 is LGHNA and CDR2 is YNFKEQ. The CDR3 DNA reads as TGTGCCAGCAGCCGGGGGACTAGCGGGAGGAGTGAGCAGTTCTTC. It codes for CASSRGTSGRSEQFF.

The gene calls are TRBV15 and TRBJ2-5, with TRBD2 identical over 11 bases. This CDR3 has 18 residues. Germline assignment: CDR1 LNHNV and CDR2 YYDKDF (reference sequence). The V and J ends lost 0 bases and 2 bases, in that order; junction bases with no gene match: 8. The CDR3 reads CATSRDGVLAGAQETQYF. CDR3 DNA: TGTGCCACCAGCAGAGATGGGGTACTAGCGGGAGCACAAGAGACCCAGTACTTC.

This clone was found once. The chain is built from TRBV7-3 and TRBJ1-1; 10 bases are shared with TRBD1. This CDR3 region has 14 residues. Germline CDR1 SGHTA, CDR2 FQGTGA. J lost 6 bases, V lost 5 bases, and 6 bases had no gene match. Here the CDR3 DNA reads TGTGCCAGCAGCCTGACAGGGGGCATGGCTGAAGCTTTCTTT. Its translation: CASSLTGGMAEAFF.

J is TRBJ1-2 and V is TRBV27; D is unclear. The V gene lost 2 bases and the J gene lost 2 bases, with 12 bases spanning the gap. CDR1 is MNHEY and CDR2 is SMNVEV in the germline V gene (reference sequence). The CDR3 runs to 15 residues. CDR3 amino acids: CASSLASGNNYGYTF. As DNA, the CDR3 is TGTGCCAGCAGTTTAGCATCAGGTAACAACTATGGCTACACCTTC.

This chain joins TRBV4-2 and TRBJ2-1; 9 bases are shared with TRBD2. V shed 4 bases, J shed 0 bases, and the junction held 4 bases outside the gene matches. The germline V gene encodes CDR1 LGHNA and CDR2 YNFKEQ. The CDR3 is 16 residues long. The CDR3 sequence: CASSRISGSSYNEQFF. The CDR3 DNA sequence: TGTGCCAGCAGCCGGATTAGCGGGAGCTCCTACAATGAGCAGTTCTTC.

The V and J genes are TRBV5-5 and TRBJ2-1, with a possible D match to TRBD1 (6 bases). Trimming pared 0 bases from V and 8 bases from J, leaving 18 bases between. This CDR3 has 16 amino acids. Germline V gene data show CDR1 as SGHKS and CDR2 as YYEKEE (reference sequence). CDR3 amino acids: CASSLARQVGWDEQFF. The CDR3 DNA sequence: TGTGCCAGCAGCTTGGCCCGACAGGTCGGGTGGGATGAGCAGTTCTTC.

This sequence joins TRBV10-3 and TRBJ2-7; the D gene is possibly TRBD1 (5 bases). The CDR3 covers 16 residues. V lost 2 bases to trimming and J lost 4 bases, with 18 bases between them. Germline values: CDR1 ENHRY, CDR2 SYGVKD. CDR3 protein: CAISERDPEGVYEQYF. The CDR3 DNA reads TGTGCCATCAGTGAGCGCGACCCCGAAGGGGTATACGAGCAGTACTTC.

The chain employs TRBV5-4 and TRBJ2-2; 9 bases map to TRBD2. Losses at the gene ends were 5 bases for V and 7 bases for J; bases not matched to a gene: 9. The CDR3 is 15 amino acids. Germline V CDR1 and CDR2: SGHNT, YYREEE (reference sequence). The CDR3 protein is CASRTMGLANGELFF. The CDR3 bases are TGTGCCAGCAGGACCATGGGACTAGCCAACGGGGAGCTGTTTTTT.

The chain employs TRBV5-1 and TRBJ1-1; TRBD1 matches at 10 bases. The CDR3 sequence is 14 residues long. Unmatched junction bases numbered 2, after V lost 3 bases and J lost 3 bases. CDR1 is SGHRS and CDR2 is YFSETQ in the germline V gene. The CDR3 DNA reads TGCGCCAGCAGCTATGGGACAGGGGACACTGAAGCTTTCTTT. Its protein is CASSYGTGDTEAFF.

The gene calls are TRBV10-3 and TRBJ2-7, with D possibly TRBD1 on 6 matching bases. The CDR3 has 11 amino acids. Per germline, CDR1 ENHRY and CDR2 SYGVKD. Trimming cost V 7 bases and J 6 bases, with 10 bases left between them. Here the CDR3 reads CAIKGEVEQYF. As DNA, the CDR3 is TGTGCCATCAAGGGGGAAGTCGAGCAGTACTTC.

The chain carries TRBV24-1 and TRBJ2-6, with D possibly TRBD2 on 5 matching bases. V lost 10 bases and J lost 1, with 13 bases in between. The CDR3 extends over 15 amino acids. The V gene's germline CDR1 is KGHDR and CDR2 SFDVKD. CDR3 sequence reads: CATADPGSGANVLTF. The CDR3 coding sequence is TGTGCCACAGCGGACCCGGGGTCTGGGGCCAACGTCCTGACTTTC.

This chain joins TRBV5-1 and TRBJ2-7; 10 bases are shared with TRBD2. With V trimmed by 0 bases and J by 3 bases, 3 bases remained unmatched. CDR1 is SGHRS and CDR2 is YFSETQ in the germline V gene. The CDR3 contains 15 residues. The CDR3 coding sequence is TGCGCCAGCAGCTTGGTTCTAGCGGGAGACTACGAGCAGTACTTC. The encoded protein is CASSLVLAGDYEQYF.

This clone was counted once. This chain joins TRBV7-9 and TRBJ2-7; D is possibly TRBD2 (5 bases). This CDR3 comprises 14 residues. V dropped 4 bases and J dropped 3 bases, with 13 bases sitting between them. Germline V gene data show CDR1 as SEHNR and CDR2 as FQNEAQ (reference sequence). CDR3 amino acids: CASSSPGSFYEQYF. In DNA form, the CDR3 reads TGTGCCAGCAGCTCTCCGGGATCCTTCTACGAGCAGTACTTC.

In the case of this clone: At one of its ends the junction is not consistent with the germline gene, which may arise from a read error. This rearrangement joins TRBV2 to TRBJ2-7; TRBD2 matches 9 bases. Germline CDR1 is SNHLY and CDR2 is FYNNEI. The CDR3 has 14 amino acids. The CDR3 nucleotides read TGCGCCCGCGGGGGGGGCGGGAGGCAATACGAGCAGTACTTC. Its translation: CARGGGGRQYEQYF.

This clone was counted once. The V call is TRBV5-1, the J call TRBJ2-7; weak D call: TRBD1 (5 bases). Trimming removed 0 bases from V and 6 bases from J, with 16 bases in between. Germline loops: CDR1 SGHRS, CDR2 YFSETQ. The CDR3 consists of 15 residues. The CDR3 here is CASSLDSSQGREQYF. The CDR3, as DNA: TGCGCCAGCAGCTTGGACTCGTCTCAGGGTCGCGAGCAGTACTTC.